Listed below are T cell receptor beta chains from one sample, sequenced in a study of cytomegalovirus exposure and HLA in healthy donors. Some clones are missing from TCRdb's copy, which holds only in-frame ones; the method was immunoSEQ multiplex PCR. The profile shows around 120,000 clones, roughly three quarters of them singletons. Material: PBMCs. The receptors shown here come from a man aged 40-49 years in good health and CMV-seropositive. The CDR3 runs from the conserved cysteine through the conserved F or W.

>TRBV29-1|TRBJ2-2
CSSFQDTGELFF
>TRBV2|TRBJ1-1
CASRGPGVVTEAFF
>TRBV5-4|TRBJ1-2
CASSLGRTATNYGYTF
>TRBV5-4|TRBJ2-5
CASSSGQGRGETQYF
>TRBV29-1|TRBJ2-1
CSVEPGTSGRSEQFF
>TRBV4-2|TRBJ2-1
CASSQDLAGFNEQFF
>TRBV5-5|TRBJ1-4
CASSSIGPGGEKLFF
>TRBV27|TRBJ2-1
CASRSGGTLNEQFF
>TRBV30|TRBJ1-5
CAWSLSVDQPQHF
>TRBV2|TRBJ2-1
CASSEGPSSYNEQFF
>TRBV9|TRBJ2-1
CASSVLDAEYNEQFF
>TRBV5-6|TRBJ2-2
CASTSDLDRVVPNTGELFF
>TRBV11-2|TRBJ1-2
CASSLDRQSYYGYTF
>TRBV27|TRBJ1-4
CASSLFPPGATNEKLFF
>TRBV14|TRBJ2-6
CASSQSSGANVLTF
>TRBV4-2|TRBJ2-1
CASSQEAGGSNEQFF
>TRBV27|TRBJ2-1
CASSPRDSFLPEQFF
>TRBV19|TRBJ1-4
CATTSGQGVLSGANEKLFF
>TRBV7-8|TRBJ1-5
CASSFLDSQANQPQHF
>TRBV4-3|TRBJ2-7
CASSQDGAGYEQYF
>TRBV9|TRBJ2-1
CASSVARDRAQFF
>TRBV10-3|TRBJ2-7
CAVNPEGGIPYEQYF
>TRBV2|TRBJ2-2
CASSPGLAIGELFF
>TRBV5-1|TRBJ2-5
CASSQGLAGGQETQYF
>TRBV29-1|TRBJ1-2
CSGGTGSGYTF
>TRBV6-1|TRBJ1-1
CASSETTGGTEAFF
>TRBV29-1|TRBJ2-3
CSVEVQSRTDTQYF
>TRBV11-3|TRBJ1-4
CASSPGQGSEKLFF
>TRBV30|TRBJ1-4
CAWSHGTGREKLFF
>TRBV4-2|TRBJ2-4
CASSQDSFGSQNIQYF
>TRBV4-1|TRBJ2-5
CASSQGFGTALAEETQYF
>TRBV18|TRBJ2-7
CASSPQVSSYEQYF
>TRBV28|TRBJ2-3
CASSPHTDTQYF
>TRBV13|TRBJ2-5
CASSLGTGGGQETQYF
>TRBV6-6|TRBJ1-1
CATSSGGNTEAFF
>TRBV28|TRBJ1-5
CASRSGGAPYSNQPQHF
>TRBV18|TRBJ2-3
CASSSTRNPFTDTQYF
>TRBV18|TRBJ2-3
CASLPGQGSTDTQYF
>TRBV6-4|TRBJ2-6
CASSEGRNSGANVLTF
>TRBV5-1|TRBJ2-5
CASSLGAGVGWGETQYF
>TRBV4-2|TRBJ2-3
CASSQRRTSGGTDTQYF
>TRBV28|TRBJ1-5
CASSNPGQGFDQPQHF
>TRBV6-1|TRBJ2-3
CASSESGSTDTQYF
>TRBV7-9|TRBJ1-1
CASSLGGVGEAFF
>TRBV7-9|TRBJ2-2
CASSQTSTGELFF
>TRBV5-1|TRBJ1-2
CATGNLPRQASWWGNYGYTF
>TRBV19|TRBJ2-6
CASSQKTSGSLWYGANVLTF
>TRBV10-3|TRBJ2-1
CAISGNSGMGSNEQFF
>TRBV5-1|TRBJ2-7
CASSTFGLAGGPDEQYF
>TRBV30|TRBJ2-6
CAWSVGVNVLTF
>TRBV10-3|TRBJ2-5
CAISEGRGETQYF
>TRBV7-3|TRBJ2-1
CASAGTGSYNEQFF